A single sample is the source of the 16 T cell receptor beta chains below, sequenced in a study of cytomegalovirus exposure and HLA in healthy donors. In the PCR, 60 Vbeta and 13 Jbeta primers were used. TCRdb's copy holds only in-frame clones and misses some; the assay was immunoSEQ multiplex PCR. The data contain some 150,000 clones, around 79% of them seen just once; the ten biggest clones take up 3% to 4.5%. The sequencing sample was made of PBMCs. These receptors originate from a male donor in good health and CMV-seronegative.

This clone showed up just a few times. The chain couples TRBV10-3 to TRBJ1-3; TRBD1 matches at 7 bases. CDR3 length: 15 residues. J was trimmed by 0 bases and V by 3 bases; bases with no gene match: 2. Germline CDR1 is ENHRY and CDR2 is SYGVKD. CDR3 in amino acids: CAISDRGDSGNTIYF. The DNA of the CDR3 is TGTGCCATCAGTGACAGGGGGGACTCTGGAAACACCATATATTTT.

In DNA, the CDR3 is TGTGCCAGCTCACATGGGACAGGCCATGAAAAACTGTTTTTT. Translated, it gives CASSHGTGHEKLFF. The chain recombines TRBV18 with TRBJ1-4; 8 bases are a match to TRBD1. Germline trimming cut 4 bases from V and 6 bases from J; bases unmatched to any gene: 4. The CDR3 extends over 14 amino acids. CDR1 KGHSH and CDR2 LQKENI come from the germline V gene.

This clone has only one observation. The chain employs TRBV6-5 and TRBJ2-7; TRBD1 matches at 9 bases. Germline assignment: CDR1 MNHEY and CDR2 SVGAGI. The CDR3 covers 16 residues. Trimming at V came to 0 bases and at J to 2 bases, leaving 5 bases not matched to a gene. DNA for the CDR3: TGTGCCAGCAGTTACTCGTGGGACAGGGCCGCCTACGAGCAGTACTTC. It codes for CASSYSWDRAAYEQYF.

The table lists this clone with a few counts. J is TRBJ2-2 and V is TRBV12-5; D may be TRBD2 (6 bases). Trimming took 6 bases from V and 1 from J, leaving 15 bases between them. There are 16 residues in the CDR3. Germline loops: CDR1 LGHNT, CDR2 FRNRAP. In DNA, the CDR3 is TGTGCTAGTGGCTTCGGGCTTAGCGGGAACACCGGGGAGCTGTTTTTT. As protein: CASGFGLSGNTGELFF.

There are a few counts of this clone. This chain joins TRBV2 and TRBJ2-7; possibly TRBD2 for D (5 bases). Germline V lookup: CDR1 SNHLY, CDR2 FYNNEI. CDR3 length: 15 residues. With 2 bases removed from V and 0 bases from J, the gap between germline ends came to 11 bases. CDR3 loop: CASSESSVPSYEQYF. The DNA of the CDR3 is TGTGCCAGCAGTGAAAGTAGCGTTCCCTCCTACGAGCAGTACTTC.

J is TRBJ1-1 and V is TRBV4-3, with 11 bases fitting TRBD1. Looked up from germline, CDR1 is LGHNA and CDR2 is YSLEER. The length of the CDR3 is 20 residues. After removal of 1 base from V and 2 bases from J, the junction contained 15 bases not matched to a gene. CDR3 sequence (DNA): TGCGCCAGCAGCCAAGCGCCCGGGACAGGGGGATTAGTTTATAACACTGAAGCTTTCTTT. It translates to CASSQAPGTGGLVYNTEAFF.

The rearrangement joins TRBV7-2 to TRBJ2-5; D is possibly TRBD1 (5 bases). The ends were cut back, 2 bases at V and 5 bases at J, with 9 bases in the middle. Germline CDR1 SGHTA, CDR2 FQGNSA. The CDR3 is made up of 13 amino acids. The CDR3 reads CASSLKYRETQYF. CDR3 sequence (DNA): TGTGCCAGCAGCTTAAAATACAGGGAGACCCAGTACTTC. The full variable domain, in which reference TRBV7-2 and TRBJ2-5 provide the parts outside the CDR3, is GAGVSQSPSNKVTEKGKDVELRCDPISGHTALYWYRQSLGQGLEFLIYFQGNSAPDKSGLPSDRFSAERTGGSVSTLTIQRTQQEDSAVYLCASSLKYRETQYFGPGTRLLVL.

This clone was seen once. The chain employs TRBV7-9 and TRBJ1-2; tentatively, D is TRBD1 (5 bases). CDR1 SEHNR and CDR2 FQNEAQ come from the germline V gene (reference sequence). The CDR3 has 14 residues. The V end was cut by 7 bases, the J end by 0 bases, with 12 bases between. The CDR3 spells CASKPPGANYGYTF. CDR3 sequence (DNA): TGTGCCAGCAAGCCGCCGGGGGCTAACTATGGCTACACCTTC.

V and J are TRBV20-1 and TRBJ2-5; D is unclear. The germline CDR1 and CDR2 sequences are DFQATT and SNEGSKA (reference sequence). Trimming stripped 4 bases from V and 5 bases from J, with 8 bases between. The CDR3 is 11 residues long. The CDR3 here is CSAKSVETQYF. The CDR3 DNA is TGCAGTGCTAAATCTGTCGAGACCCAGTACTTC.

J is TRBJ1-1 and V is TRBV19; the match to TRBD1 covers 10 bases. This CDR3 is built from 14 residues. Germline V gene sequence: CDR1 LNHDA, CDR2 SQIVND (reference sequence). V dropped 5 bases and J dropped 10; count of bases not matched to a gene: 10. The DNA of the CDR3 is TGTGCCAGTAGTCCACGACAGGGGGCGAGCGGAGCTTTCTTT. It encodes CASSPRQGASGAFF.

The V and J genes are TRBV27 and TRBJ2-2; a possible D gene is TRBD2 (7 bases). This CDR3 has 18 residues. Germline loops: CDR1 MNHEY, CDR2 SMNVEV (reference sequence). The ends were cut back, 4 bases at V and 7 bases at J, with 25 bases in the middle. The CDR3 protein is CASSSGAKGGASSGELFF. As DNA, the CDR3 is TGTGCCAGCAGTTCGGGGGCTAAAGGGGGGGCAAGTAGCGGGGAGCTGTTTTTT.

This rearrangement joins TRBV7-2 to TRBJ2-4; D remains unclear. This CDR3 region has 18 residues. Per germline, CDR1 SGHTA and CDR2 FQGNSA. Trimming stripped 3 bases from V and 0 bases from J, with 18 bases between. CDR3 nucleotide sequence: TGTGCCAGCAGCTTTATACAACAATCCCCCTTAGCCAAAAACATTCAGTACTTC. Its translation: CASSFIQQSPLAKNIQYF.

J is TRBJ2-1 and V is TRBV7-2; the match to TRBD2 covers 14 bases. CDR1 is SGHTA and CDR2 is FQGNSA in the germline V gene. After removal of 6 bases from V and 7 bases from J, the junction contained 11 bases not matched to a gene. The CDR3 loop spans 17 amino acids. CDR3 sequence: CASRPPGLAGVLNEQFF. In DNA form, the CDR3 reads TGTGCCAGCAGGCCTCCGGGACTAGCGGGAGTTTTGAATGAGCAGTTCTTC.

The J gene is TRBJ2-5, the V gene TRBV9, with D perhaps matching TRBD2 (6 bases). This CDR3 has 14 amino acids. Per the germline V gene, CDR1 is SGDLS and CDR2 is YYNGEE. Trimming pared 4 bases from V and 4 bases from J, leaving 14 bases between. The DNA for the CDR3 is TGTGCCAGCAGCCCCGAGGCGGGGAGAGAGACCCAGTACTTC. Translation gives CASSPEAGRETQYF.

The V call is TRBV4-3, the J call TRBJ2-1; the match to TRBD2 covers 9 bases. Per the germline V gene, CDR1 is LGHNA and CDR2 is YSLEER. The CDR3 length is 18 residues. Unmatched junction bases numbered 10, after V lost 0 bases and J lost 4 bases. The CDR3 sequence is CASSQEDLSGGAYNEQFF. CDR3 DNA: TGCGCCAGCAGCCAAGAAGACCTTAGCGGGGGAGCATACAATGAGCAGTTCTTC.

The CDR3 DNA follows: TGTGCCAGCAGCTCAAGACAGGGGGCCTCCTACGAGCAGTACTTC. It encodes CASSSRQGASYEQYF. This chain connects TRBV5-4 to TRBJ2-5; the match to TRBD1 covers 10 bases. Near its end, the DNA agrees better with TRBJ2-7, so the J call may be wrong. The germline V gene has CDR1 SGHNT and CDR2 YYREEE (reference sequence). There are 15 residues in the CDR3.